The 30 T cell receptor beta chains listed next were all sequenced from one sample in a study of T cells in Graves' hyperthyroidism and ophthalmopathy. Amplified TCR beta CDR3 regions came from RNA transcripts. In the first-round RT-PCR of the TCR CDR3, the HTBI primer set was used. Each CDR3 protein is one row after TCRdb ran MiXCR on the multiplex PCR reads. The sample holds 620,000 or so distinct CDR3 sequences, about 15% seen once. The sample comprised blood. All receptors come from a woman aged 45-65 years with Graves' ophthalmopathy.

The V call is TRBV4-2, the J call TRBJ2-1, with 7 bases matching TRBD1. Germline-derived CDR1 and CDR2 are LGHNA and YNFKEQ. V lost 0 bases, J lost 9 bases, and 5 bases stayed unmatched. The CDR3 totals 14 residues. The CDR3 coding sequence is TGTGCCAGCAGCCAAGATAAGGCAGGGGGTGAGCAGTTCTTC. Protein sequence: CASSQDKAGGEQFF.

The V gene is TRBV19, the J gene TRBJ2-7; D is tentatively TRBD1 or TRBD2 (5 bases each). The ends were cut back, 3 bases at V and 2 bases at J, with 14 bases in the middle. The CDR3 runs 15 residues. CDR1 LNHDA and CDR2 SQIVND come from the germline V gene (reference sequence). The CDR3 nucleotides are TGTGCCAGTAGTATTGGGGACGGAGAACCCTACGAGCAGTACTTC. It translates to CASSIGDGEPYEQYF.

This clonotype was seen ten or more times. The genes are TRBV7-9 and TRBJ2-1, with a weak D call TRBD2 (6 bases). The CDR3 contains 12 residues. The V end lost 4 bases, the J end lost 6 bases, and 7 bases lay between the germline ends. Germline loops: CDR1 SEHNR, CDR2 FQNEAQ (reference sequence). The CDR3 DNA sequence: TGTGCCAGCAGCTCACTAGCCAATGAGCAGTTCTTC. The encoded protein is CASSSLANEQFF.

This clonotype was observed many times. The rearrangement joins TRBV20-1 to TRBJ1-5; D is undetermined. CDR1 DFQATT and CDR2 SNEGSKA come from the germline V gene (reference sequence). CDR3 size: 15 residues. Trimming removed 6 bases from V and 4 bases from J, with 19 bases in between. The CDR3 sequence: CSAPRDVAVNQPQHF. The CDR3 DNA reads TGCAGTGCCCCCAGAGACGTAGCGGTGAATCAGCCCCAGCATTTT.

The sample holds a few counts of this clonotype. CDR3 bases: TGTGCCAGCAGCCCTATCGGGACACCAGGAAACACCATATATTTT. This gives the protein CASSPIGTPGNTIYF. V is TRBV9 and J is TRBJ1-3, with D perhaps TRBD1 (6 bases). CDR1 is SGDLS and CDR2 is YYNGEE in the germline V gene. With 4 bases removed from V and 4 bases from J, the gap between germline ends came to 15 bases. The CDR3 sequence is 15 residues long.

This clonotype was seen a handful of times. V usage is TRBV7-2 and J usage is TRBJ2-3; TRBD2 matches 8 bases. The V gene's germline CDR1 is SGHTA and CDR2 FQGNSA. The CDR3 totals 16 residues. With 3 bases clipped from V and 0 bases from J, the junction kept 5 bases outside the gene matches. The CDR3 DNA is TGTGCCAGCAGCTTCCCGACTAGCGCGAGCACAGATACGCAGTATTTT. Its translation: CASSFPTSASTDTQYF.

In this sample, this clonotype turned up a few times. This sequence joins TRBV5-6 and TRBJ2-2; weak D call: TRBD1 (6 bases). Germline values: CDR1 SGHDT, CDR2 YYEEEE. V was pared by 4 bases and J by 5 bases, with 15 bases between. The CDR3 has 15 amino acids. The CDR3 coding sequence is TGTGCCAGCAGCCATACAGGGTGGTGGACCGGGGAGCTGTTTTTT. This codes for CASSHTGWWTGELFF.

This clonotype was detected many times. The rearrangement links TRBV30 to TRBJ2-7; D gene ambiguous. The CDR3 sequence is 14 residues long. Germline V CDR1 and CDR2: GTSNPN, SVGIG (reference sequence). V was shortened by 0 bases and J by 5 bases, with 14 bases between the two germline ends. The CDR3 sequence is CAWSVNGWDDEQYF. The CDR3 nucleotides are TGTGCCTGGAGTGTAAACGGGTGGGATGACGAGCAGTACTTC.

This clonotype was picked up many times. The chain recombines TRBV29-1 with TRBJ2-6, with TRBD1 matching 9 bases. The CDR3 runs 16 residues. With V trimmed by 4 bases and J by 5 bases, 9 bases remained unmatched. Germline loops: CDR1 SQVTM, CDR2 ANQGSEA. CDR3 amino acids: CSVGDRGDWRANVLTF. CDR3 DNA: TGCAGCGTTGGCGACAGGGGGGATTGGAGGGCCAACGTCCTGACTTTC.

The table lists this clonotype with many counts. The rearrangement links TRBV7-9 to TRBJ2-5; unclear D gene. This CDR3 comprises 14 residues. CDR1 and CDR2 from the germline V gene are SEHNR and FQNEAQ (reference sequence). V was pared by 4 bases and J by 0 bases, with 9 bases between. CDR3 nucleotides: TGTGCCAGCAGCTCCGGAAACAACCAAGAGACCCAGTACTTC. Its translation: CASSSGNNQETQYF.

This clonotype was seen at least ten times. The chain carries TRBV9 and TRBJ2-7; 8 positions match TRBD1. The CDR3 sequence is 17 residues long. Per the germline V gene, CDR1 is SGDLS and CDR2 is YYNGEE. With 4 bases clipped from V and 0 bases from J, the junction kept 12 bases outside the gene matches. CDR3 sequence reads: CASSSDPGTGISYEQYF. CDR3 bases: TGTGCCAGCAGCTCCGACCCCGGGACAGGTATCTCCTACGAGCAGTACTTC.

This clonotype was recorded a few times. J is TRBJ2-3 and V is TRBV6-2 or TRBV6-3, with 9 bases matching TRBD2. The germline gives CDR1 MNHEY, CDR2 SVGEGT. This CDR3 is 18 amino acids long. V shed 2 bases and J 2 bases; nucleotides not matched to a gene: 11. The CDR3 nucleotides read TGTGCCAGCAGTTACGCCTCGAGTCTAGCGGGACCCACAGATACGCAGTATTTT. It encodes CASSYASSLAGPTDTQYF.

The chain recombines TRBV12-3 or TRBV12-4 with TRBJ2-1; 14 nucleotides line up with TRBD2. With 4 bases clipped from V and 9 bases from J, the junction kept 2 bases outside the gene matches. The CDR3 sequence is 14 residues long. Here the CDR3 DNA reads TGTGCCAGCAGTTGGGGACTAGCGGGAGTTGAGCAGTTCTTC. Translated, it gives CASSWGLAGVEQFF.

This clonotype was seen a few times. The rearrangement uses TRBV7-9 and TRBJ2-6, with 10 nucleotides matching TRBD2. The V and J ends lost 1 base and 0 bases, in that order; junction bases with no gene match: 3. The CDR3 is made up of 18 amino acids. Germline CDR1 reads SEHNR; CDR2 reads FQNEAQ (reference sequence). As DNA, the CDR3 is TGTGCCAGCAGCTTAGATGGACTAGCGGACTCTGGGGCCAACGTCCTGACTTTC. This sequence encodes CASSLDGLADSGANVLTF.

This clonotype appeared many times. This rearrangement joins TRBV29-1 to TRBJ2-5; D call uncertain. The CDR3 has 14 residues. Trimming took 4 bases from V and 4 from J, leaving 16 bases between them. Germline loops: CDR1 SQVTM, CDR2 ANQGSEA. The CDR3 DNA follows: TGCAGCGTTGTAGTCAGCGTTTGGGGAGAGACCCAGTACTTC. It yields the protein CSVVVSVWGETQYF.

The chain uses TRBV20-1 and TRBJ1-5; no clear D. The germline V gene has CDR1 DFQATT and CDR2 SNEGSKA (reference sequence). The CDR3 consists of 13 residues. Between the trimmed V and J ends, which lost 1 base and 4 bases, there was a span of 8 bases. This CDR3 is CSARVGTNQPQHF. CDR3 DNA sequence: TGCAGTGCTAGAGTCGGCACTAATCAGCCCCAGCATTTT.

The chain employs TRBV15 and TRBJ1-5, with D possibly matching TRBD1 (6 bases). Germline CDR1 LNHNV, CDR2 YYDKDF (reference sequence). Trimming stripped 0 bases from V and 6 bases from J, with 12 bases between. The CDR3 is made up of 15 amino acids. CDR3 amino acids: CATSREKGEGQPQHF. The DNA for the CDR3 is TGTGCCACCAGCAGAGAAAAGGGGGAGGGTCAGCCCCAGCATTTT.

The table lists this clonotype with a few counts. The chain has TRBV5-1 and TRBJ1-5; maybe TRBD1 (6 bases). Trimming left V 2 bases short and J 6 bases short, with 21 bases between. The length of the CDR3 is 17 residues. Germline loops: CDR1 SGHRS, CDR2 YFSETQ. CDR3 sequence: CASSLGGGEIGSQPQHF. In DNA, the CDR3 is TGCGCCAGCAGCTTAGGGGGGGGGGAAATCGGCAGTCAGCCCCAGCATTTT.

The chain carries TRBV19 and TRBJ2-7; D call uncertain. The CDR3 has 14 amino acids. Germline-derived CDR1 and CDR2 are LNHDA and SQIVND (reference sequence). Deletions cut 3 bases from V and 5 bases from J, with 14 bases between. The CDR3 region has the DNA TGTGCCAGTAGTATCTCCCAGGCGTCCCACGAGCAGTACTTC. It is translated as CASSISQASHEQYF.

CDR3 sequence: CSANGRAEEQFF. The CDR3 DNA sequence: TGCAGCGCAAACGGGAGGGCCGAGGAGCAGTTCTTC. The chain links TRBV29-1 to TRBJ2-1; TRBD2 matches at 8 bases. Trimming removed 7 bases from V and 10 bases from J; junction bases left unmatched: 9. CDR1 SQVTM and CDR2 ANQGSEA come from the germline V gene. The CDR3 length is 12 residues.

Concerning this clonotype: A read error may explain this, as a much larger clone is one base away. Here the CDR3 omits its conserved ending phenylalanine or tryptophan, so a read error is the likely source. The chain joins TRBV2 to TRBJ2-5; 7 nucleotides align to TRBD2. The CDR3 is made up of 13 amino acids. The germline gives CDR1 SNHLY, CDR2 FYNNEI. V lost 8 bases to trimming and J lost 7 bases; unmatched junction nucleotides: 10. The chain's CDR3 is CASLAEIPGTQYS. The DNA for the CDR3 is TGTGCCAGCCTAGCGGAAATCCCAGGGACCCAGTACTCC.

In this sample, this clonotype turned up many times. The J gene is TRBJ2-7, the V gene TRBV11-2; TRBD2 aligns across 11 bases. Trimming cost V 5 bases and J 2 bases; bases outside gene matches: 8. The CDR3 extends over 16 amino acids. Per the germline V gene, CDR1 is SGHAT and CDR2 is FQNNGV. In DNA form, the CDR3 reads TGTGCCAGCAGCGACGACCTAGCGGGAGGACCCTACGAGCAGTACTTC. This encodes CASSDDLAGGPYEQYF.

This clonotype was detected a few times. CDR3 in amino acids: CASSFPAGSGSPLADTQYF. CDR3 DNA sequence: TGTGCCAGCAGCTTTCCAGCCGGGAGCGGGAGCCCCCTCGCAGATACGCAGTATTTT. The chain has TRBV7-2 and TRBJ2-3; the match to TRBD2 covers 8 bases. The CDR3 totals 19 residues. The germline V gene has CDR1 SGHTA and CDR2 FQGNSA. Trimming cost V 3 bases and J 4 bases; bases outside gene matches: 18.

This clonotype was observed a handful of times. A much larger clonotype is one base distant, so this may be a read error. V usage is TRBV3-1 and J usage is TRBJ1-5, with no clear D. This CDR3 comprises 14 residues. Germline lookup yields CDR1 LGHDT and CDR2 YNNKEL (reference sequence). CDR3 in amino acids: CASSPISSNQPRHF. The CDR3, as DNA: TGTGCCAGCAGCCCTATAAGTAGCAATCAGCCCCGGCATTTT.

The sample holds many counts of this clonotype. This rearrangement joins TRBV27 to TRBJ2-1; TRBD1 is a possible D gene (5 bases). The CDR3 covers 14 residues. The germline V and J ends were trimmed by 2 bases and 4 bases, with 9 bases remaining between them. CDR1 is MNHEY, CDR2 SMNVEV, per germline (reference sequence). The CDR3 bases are TGTGCCAGCAGTTTAATGCGACAGTACAATGAGCAGTTCTTC. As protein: CASSLMRQYNEQFF.

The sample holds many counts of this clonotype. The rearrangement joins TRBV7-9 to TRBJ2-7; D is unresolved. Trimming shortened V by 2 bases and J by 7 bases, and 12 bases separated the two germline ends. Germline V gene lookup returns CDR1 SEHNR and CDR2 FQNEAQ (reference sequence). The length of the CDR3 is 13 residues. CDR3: CASSLSLGREQYF. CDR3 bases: TGTGCCAGCAGCTTAAGTCTCGGCCGGGAGCAGTACTTC.

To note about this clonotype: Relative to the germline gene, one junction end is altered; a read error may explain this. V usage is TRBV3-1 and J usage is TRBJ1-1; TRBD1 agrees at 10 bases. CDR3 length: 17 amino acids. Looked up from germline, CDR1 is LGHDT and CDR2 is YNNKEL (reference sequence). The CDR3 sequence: CAGSQKGQGLRYTEAFF. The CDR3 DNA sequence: TGTGCCGGCAGCCAGAAGGGACAGGGGCTCCGATATACTGAAGCTTTCTTT.

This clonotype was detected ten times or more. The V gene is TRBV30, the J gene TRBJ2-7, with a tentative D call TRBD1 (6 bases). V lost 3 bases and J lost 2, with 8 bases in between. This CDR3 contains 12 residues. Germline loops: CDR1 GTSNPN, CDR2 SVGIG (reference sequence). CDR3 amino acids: CAWRAGAYEQYF. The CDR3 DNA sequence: TGTGCCTGGAGGGCAGGGGCCTACGAGCAGTACTTC.

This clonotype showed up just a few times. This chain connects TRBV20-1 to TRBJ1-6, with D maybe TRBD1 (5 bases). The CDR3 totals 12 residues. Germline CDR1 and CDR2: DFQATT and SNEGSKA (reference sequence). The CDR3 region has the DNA TGCTCTTCGGGGGTAGGCAATTCACCCCTCCACTTT. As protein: CSSGVGNSPLHF.

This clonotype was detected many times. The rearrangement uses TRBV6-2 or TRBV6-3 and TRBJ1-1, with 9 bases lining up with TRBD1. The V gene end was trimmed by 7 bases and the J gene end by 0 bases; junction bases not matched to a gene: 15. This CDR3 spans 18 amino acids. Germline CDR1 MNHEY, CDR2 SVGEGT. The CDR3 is CASTGIPGQGVMNTEAFF. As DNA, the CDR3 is TGTGCCAGCACCGGCATCCCGGGACAGGGTGTTATGAACACTGAAGCTTTCTTT.